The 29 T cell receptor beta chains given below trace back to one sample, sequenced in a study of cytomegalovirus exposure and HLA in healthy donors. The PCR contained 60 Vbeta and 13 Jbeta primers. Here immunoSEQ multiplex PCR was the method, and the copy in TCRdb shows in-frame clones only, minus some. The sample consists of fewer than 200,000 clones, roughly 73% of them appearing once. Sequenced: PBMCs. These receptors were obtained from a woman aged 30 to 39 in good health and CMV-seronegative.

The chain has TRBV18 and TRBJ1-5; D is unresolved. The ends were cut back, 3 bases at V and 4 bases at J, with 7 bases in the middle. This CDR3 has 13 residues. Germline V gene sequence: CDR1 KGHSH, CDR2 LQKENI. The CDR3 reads CASSPIVNQPQHF. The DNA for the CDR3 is TGTGCCAGCTCACCGATAGTGAATCAGCCCCAGCATTTT.

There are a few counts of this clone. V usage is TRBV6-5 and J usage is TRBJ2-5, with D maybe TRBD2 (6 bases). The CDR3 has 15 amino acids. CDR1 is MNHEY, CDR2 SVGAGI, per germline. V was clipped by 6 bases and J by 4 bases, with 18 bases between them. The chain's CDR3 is CASSFAAGRGETQYF. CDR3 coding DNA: TGTGCCAGCAGCTTTGCGGCCGGGAGAGGAGAGACCCAGTACTTC.

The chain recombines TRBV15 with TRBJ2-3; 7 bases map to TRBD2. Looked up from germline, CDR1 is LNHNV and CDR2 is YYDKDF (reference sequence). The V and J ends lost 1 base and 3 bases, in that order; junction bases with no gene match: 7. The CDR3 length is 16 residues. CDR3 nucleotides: TGTGCCACCAGCAGAGGGGGGGGAGGGGTAACAGATACGCAGTATTTT. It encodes CATSRGGGGVTDTQYF.

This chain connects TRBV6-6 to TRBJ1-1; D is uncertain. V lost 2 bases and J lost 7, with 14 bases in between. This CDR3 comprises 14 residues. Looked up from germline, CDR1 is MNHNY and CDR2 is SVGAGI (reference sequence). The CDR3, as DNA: TGTGCCAGCAGTTACACCAGACGGGAATTTGAAGCTTTCTTT. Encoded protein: CASSYTRREFEAFF.

Here the CDR3 reads CASGESTGSNYGYTF. CDR3 coding DNA: TGTGCCAGCGGAGAGTCGACAGGTTCCAACTATGGCTACACCTTC. This chain links TRBV7-3 with TRBJ1-2, with D possibly matching TRBD1 (6 bases). CDR1 and CDR2 from the germline V gene are SGHTA and FQGTGA. Trimming cost V 8 bases and J 2 bases, with 18 bases left between them. The CDR3 sequence is 15 residues long.

This CDR3 reads CASSLTSSGYEQYF. CDR3 coding DNA: TGTGCCAGCAGCTTAACGTCTAGCGGCTACGAGCAGTACTTC. The chain combines TRBV11-2 with TRBJ2-7; 7 nucleotides agree with TRBD2. This CDR3 has 14 amino acids. With V trimmed by 2 bases and J by 3 bases, 4 bases remained unmatched. Germline V gene sequence: CDR1 SGHAT, CDR2 FQNNGV.

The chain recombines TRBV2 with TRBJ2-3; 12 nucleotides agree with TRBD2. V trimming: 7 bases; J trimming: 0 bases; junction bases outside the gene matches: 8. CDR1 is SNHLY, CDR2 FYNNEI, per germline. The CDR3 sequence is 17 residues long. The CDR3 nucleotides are TGTGCCAGCACGACTATACTAGCGGGGGGAAGCACAGATACGCAGTATTTT. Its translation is CASTTILAGGSTDTQYF.

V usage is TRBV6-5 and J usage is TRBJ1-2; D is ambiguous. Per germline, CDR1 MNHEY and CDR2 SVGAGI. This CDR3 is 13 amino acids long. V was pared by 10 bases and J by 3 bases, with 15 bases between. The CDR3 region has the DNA TGTGCCATTCGAACCGACGGAGACTATGGCTACACCTTC. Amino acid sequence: CAIRTDGDYGYTF.

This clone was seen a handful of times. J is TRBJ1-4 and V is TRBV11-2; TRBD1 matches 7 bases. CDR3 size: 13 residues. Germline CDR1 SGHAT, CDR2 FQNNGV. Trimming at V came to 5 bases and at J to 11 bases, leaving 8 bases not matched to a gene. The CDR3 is CASSPSGQLKLFF. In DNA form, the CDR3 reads TGTGCCAGCAGCCCCTCGGGACAGCTGAAACTGTTTTTT. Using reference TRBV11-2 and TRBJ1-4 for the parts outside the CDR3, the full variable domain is EAGVAQSPRYKIIEKRQSVAFWCNPISGHATLYWYQQILGQGPKLLIQFQNNGVVDDSQLPKDRFSAERLKGVDSTLKIQPAKLEDSAVYLCASSPSGQLKLFFGSGTQLSVL.

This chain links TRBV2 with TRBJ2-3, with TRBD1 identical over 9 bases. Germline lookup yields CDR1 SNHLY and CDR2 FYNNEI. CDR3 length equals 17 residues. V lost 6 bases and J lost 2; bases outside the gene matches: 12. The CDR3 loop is CASRPTDRGPHTDTQYF. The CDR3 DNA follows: TGTGCCAGCAGACCTACGGACAGGGGACCCCACACAGATACGCAGTATTTT.

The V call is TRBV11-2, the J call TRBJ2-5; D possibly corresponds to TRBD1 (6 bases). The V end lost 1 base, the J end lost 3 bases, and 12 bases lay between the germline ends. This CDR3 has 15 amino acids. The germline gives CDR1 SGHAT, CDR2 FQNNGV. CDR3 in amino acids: CASSLGSAGEETQYF. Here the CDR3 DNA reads TGTGCCAGCAGCTTAGGGAGTGCAGGGGAAGAGACCCAGTACTTC.

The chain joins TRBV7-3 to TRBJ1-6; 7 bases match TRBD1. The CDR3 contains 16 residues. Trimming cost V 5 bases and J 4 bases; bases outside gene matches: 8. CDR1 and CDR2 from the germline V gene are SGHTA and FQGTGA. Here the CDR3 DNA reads TGTGCCAGCAGCAACCCCGGGACAGCGTATAATTCACCCCTCCACTTT. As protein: CASSNPGTAYNSPLHF.

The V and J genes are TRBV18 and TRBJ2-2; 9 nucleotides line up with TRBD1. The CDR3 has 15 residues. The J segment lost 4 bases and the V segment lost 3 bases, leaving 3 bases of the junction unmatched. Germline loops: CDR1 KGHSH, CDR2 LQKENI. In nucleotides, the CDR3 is TGTGCCAGCTCACCGGGGACAGGGATCACCGGGGAGCTGTTTTTT. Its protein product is CASSPGTGITGELFF. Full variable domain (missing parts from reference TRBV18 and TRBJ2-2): NAGVMQNPRHLVRRRGQEARLRCSPMKGHSHVYWYRQLPEEGLKFMVYLQKENIIDESGMPKERFSAEFPKEGPSILRIQQVVRGDSAAYFCASSPGTGITGELFFGEGSRLTVL.

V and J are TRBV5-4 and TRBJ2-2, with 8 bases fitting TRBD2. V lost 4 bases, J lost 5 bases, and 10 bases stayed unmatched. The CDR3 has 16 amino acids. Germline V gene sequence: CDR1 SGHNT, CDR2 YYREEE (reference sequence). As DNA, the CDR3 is TGTGCCAGCAGCCCCGCGAGCGGGAGCTGGACCGGGGAGCTGTTTTTT. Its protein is CASSPASGSWTGELFF.

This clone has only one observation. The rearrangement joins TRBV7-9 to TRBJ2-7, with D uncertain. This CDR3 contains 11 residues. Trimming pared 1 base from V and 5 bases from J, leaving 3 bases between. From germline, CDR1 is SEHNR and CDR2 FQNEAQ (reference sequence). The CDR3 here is CASSLGDEQYF. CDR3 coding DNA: TGTGCCAGCAGCTTAGGAGACGAGCAGTACTTC.

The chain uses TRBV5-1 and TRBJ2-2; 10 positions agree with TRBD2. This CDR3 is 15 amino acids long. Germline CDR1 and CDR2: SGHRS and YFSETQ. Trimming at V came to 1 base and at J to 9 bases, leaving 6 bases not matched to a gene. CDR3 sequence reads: CASSLRSGGSRELFF. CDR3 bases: TGCGCCAGCAGCTTGCGTAGCGGGGGGTCCCGGGAGCTGTTTTTT.

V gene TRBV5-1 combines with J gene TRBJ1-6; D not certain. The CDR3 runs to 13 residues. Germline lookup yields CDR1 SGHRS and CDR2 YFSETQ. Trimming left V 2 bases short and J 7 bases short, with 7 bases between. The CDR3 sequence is CASSFYVNSPLHF. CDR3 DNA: TGCGCCAGCAGCTTTTATGTGAATTCACCCCTCCACTTT.

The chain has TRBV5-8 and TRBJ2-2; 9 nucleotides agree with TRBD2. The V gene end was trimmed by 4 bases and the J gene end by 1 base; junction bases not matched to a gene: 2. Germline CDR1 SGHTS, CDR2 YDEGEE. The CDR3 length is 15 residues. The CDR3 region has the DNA TGTGCCAGCAGCACGACTAGCGGGAACACCGGGGAGCTGTTTTTT. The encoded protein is CASSTTSGNTGELFF.

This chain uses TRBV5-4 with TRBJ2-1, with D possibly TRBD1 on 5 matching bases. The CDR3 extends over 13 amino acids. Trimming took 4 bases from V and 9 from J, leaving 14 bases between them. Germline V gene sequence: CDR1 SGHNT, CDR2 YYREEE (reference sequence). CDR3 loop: CASSRKGSGEQFF. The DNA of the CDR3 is TGTGCCAGCAGCAGAAAGGGGTCCGGTGAGCAGTTCTTC.

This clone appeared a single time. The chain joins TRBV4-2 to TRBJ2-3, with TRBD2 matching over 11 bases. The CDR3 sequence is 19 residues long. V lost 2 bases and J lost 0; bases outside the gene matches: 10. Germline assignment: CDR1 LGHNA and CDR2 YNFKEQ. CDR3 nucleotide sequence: TGTGCCAGCAGCCAACAAACCGTAGCGGGAGGGGCCAGCACAGATACGCAGTATTTT. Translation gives CASSQQTVAGGASTDTQYF.

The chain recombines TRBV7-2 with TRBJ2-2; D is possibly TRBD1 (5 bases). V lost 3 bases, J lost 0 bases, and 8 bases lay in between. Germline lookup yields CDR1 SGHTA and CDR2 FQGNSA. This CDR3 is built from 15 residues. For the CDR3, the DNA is TGTGCCAGCAGCTTTGACAGCGCGAACACCGGGGAGCTGTTTTTT. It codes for CASSFDSANTGELFF.

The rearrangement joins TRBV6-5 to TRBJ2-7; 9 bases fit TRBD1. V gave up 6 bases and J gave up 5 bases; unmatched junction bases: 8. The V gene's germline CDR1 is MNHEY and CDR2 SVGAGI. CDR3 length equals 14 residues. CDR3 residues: CASSRGQGQNEQYF. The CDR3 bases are TGTGCCAGCAGCCGAGGACAGGGGCAGAACGAGCAGTACTTC.

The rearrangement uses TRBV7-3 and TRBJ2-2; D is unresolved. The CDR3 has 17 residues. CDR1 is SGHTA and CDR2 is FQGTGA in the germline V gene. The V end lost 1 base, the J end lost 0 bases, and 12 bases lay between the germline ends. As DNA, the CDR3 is TGTGCCAGCAGCTTAATTTCGGCAGGATCGAACACCGGGGAGCTGTTTTTT. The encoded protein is CASSLISAGSNTGELFF.

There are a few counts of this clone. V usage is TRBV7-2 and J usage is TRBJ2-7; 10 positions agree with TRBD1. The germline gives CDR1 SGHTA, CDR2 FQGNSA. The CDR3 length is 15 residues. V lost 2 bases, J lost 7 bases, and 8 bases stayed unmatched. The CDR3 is CASSLIGQGGMEQYF. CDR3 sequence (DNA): TGTGCCAGCAGCTTAATAGGACAGGGGGGGATGGAGCAGTACTTC.

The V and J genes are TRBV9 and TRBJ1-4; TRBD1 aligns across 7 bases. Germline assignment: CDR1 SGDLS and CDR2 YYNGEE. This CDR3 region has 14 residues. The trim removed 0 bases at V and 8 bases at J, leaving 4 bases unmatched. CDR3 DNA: TGTGCCAGCAGCGTAGGACAGGGAAGAGAAAAACTGTTTTTT. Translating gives CASSVGQGREKLFF.

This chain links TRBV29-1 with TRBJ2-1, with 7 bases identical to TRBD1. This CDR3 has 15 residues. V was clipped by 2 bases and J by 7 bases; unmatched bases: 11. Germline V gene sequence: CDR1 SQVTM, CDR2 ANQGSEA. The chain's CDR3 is CSVERSDTGANEQFF. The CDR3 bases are TGCAGCGTTGAACGTTCGGATACAGGGGCTAATGAGCAGTTCTTC.

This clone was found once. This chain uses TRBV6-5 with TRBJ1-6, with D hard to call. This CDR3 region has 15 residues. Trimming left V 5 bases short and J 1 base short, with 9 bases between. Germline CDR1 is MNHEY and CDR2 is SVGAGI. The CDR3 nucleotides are TGTGCCAGCAGTCGTACGGGGTCCTATAATTCACCCCTCCACTTT. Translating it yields CASSRTGSYNSPLHF.

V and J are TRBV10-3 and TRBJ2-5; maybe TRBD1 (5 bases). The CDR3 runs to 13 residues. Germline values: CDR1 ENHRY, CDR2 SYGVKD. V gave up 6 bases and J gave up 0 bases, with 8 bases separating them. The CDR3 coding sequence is TGTGCCATCAGCAGGACACACCAAGAGACCCAGTACTTC. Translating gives CAISRTHQETQYF.

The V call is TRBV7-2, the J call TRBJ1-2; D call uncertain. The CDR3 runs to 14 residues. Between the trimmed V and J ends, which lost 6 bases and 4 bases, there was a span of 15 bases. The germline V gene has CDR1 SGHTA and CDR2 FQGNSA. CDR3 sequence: CASSPGRVLYGYTF. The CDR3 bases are TGTGCCAGCAGTCCGGGTCGGGTTCTCTATGGCTACACCTTC.